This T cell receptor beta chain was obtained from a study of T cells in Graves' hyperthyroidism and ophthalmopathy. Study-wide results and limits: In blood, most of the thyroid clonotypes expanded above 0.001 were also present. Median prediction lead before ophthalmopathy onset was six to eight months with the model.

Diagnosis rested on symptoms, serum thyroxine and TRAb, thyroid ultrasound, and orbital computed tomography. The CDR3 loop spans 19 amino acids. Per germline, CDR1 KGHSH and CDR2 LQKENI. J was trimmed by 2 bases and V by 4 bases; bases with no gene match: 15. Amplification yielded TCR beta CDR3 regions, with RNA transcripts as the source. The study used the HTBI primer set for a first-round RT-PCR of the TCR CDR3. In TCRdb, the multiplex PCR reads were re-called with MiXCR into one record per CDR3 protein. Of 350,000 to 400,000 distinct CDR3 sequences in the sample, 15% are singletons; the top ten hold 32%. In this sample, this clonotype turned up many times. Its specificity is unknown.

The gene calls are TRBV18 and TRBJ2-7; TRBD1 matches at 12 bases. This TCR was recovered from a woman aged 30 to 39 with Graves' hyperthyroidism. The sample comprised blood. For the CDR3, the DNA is TGTGCCAGCTCACACAGCCCCGGGACAGGGGGCGAGATCCCCTACGAGCAGTACTTC. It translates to CASSHSPGTGGEIPYEQYF.